This TCR beta chain was profiled in a study of blood T cell repertoires in COVID-19. Libraries were prepared by immunoSEQ multiplex PCR; TCRdb keeps only in-frame clonotypes and omits some of them. Of around 200,000 clones in the sample, around 84% were seen once. The germline V gene has CDR1 SGHVS and CDR2 FNYEAQ. The CDR3 totals 14 residues. With 5 bases clipped from V and 1 base from J, the junction kept 3 bases outside the gene matches. The receptor was isolated from an elderly woman with acute or convalescent COVID-19. The rearrangement uses TRBV7-6 and TRBJ1-1; 8 positions match TRBD1. The specimen was peripheral blood. The CDR3 sequence is CASSLTGGNTEAFF. In DNA form, the CDR3 reads TGTGCCAGCAGCCTTACAGGGGGGAACACTGAAGCTTTCTTT.